The entry that follows covers one T cell receptor (beta chain) sequence. The antigen it binds to is not known. Qualities for individual bases were not recorded, and no much larger clone is one base off. Library preparation used the immunoSEQ multiplex PCR assay. TCRdb obtained this table from immuneACCESS and retained in-frame rearrangements with V and J assigned. These tables miss some clones; where compared with another copy, unresolved V genes account for less than half of the shortfall, and the remainder is unexplained. This sample comprises 12,000 or so clones, around four fifths of them detected only once. The leading ten clones occupy around 32% of the sample. This specimen comes from a study of radiotherapy plus CTLA-4 blockade in lung cancer (dated by TCRdb to the late 2010s). In terms of the full investigation: Objective responses were observed in approximately 19% of enrolled patients, and disease control was achieved in around 30%.

V loses 5 bases, J loses 0 bases, and the germline ends lie 9 bases apart. Counted from cysteine to phenylalanine, this CDR3 has 14 amino acids. Of all the DNA, just the CDR3 is kept, 42 bases in frame from base 1. The germline V gene yields SGDLS for CDR1 and YYNGEE for CDR2. What the research found in general, with its limitations: Early dynamic changes in blood T cell clones, together with increased serum interferon-beta after radiation, were reported as the strongest predictors of response. After treatment with radiotherapy and ipilimumab, TCR clones that originated in tumors expanded in peripheral blood.

In this study, focal radiation therapy paired with CTLA-4 blockade (ipilimumab) was tested in patients who had chemo-refractory metastatic non-small-cell lung cancer. Rearrangement joined TRBV9 to TRBJ1-3; the D gene is perhaps TRBD1, from 5 matching bases. This specimen was peripheral blood, taken from a patient treated with radiotherapy plus ipilimumab. This receptor was taken from a human donor with non-small cell lung cancer that progressed on radiotherapy plus ipilimumab. The DNA sequence is as follows: TGTGCCAGCAGTTCAGGGACCTCTGGAAACACCATATATTTT. Translated, this gives CASSSGTSGNTIYF.